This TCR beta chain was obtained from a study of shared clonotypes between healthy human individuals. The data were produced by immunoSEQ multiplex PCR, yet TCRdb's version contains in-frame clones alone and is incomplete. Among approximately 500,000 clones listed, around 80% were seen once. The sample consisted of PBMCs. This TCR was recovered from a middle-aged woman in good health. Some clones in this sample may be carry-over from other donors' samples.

CDR3 nucleotides: TGTGCCAGCAGCGCTCCGAGGGACAGGAACTACGAGCAGTACTTC. Amino acid sequence: CASSAPRDRNYEQYF. The rearrangement uses TRBV7-9 and TRBJ2-5, with 8 bases matching TRBD1. The end of the DNA is better explained by TRBJ2-7, so the J call may be wrong. The CDR3 totals 15 residues. CDR1 and CDR2 (germline): SEHNR, FQNEAQ (reference sequence).